This T cell receptor (beta chain) was recovered during a study of blood T cell repertoires in COVID-19. Overall study context: Donors of Cohort 3 who recovered were those that had two negative PCRs, clearance, or symptom resolution. The cDNA or gDNA used as material had been derived from T cells, B-cell-depleted T cells, or PBMCs.

Participants were aged 18 to 89 years from approximately 23 US areas. This clone was observed a handful of times. Original data processing: Researchers report that nucleated cell counts were estimated from reference gene primer amplification. The protocol was immunoSEQ multiplex PCR, while the TCRdb copy is restricted to in-frame clones and leaves out a portion. V and J calls and clone size follow that table, whereas D and trimming were derived from the DNA. The repertoire holds over 110,000 clones, with approximately 87% as singletons. The length of the CDR3 is 16 residues. Germline lookup yields CDR1 MNHEY and CDR2 SVGAGI. Trimming left V 2 bases short and J 0 bases short, with 10 bases between.

The chain employs TRBV6-5 and TRBJ1-4; weak D call: TRBD1 (5 bases). The sequence was obtained from a man aged 45-60 years in a cohort exposed to, infected with or recovered from COVID-19 (not recorded which). The specimen was PBMCs or T cells enriched from blood (not recorded which). The CDR3 DNA sequence: TGTGCCAGCAGTTACGGCCGGGACTCAACTAATGAAAAACTGTTTTTT. It encodes CASSYGRDSTNEKLFF.